Following are 26 T cell receptor beta chains from one sample sequenced in a study of pediatric ulcerative colitis (dated by TCRdb to between 2017 and 2020). The method behind the library was the immunoSEQ multiplex PCR assay. TCRdb retrieved this table from immuneACCESS and kept in-frame rearrangements only. Not all clones are present; in checked studies, unresolved V genes account for under half, and no reason is known for the remainder. This sample lists 65,000 or so clones; 70% to 90% were detected once. The ten largest clones capture around 3.5% of the sample. The sequenced sample was blood. The receptors come from a boy younger than 18 with severe ulcerative colitis.

The chain couples TRBV27 to TRBJ2-2; D is undetermined. Trimming pared 5 bases from V and 5 bases from J, leaving 9 bases between. Germline CDR1 is MNHEY and CDR2 is SMNVEV (reference sequence). The CDR3 length is 13 residues. CDR3 residues: CASSPRLTGELFF. CDR3 DNA sequence: TGTGCCAGCAGTCCCCGCCTTACCGGGGAGCTGTTTTTT.

This chain uses TRBV27 with TRBJ2-7; D is uncertain. The CDR3 covers 13 residues. V was trimmed by 0 bases and J by 3 bases, leaving 6 bases between them. Germline CDR1 is MNHEY and CDR2 is SMNVEV (reference sequence). For the CDR3, the DNA is TGTGCCAGCAGTTTATCTGTGAACTACGAGCAGTACTTC. Its protein is CASSLSVNYEQYF.

In this sample, this clone turned up a few times. This chain connects TRBV19 to TRBJ1-5; TRBD1 is a possible D gene (5 bases). Germline assignment: CDR1 LNHDA and CDR2 SQIVND (reference sequence). The CDR3 covers 15 residues. V lost 2 bases and J lost 5, with 13 bases in between. The CDR3 bases are TGTGCCAGTAGTATAACGGGGCGAGGGGATCAGCCCCAGCATTTT. It encodes CASSITGRGDQPQHF. The variable domain in full, completed from reference TRBV19 and TRBJ1-5, reads DGGITQSPKYLFRKEGQNVTLSCEQNLNHDAMYWYRQDPGQGLRLIYYSQIVNDFQKGDIAEGYSVSREKKESFPLTVTSAQKNPTAFYLCASSITGRGDQPQHFGDGTRLSIL.

The chain is built from TRBV9 and TRBJ2-1, with 10 bases identical to TRBD2. The germline V gene encodes CDR1 SGDLS and CDR2 YYNGEE. V gave up 0 bases and J gave up 2 bases; unmatched junction bases: 2. The CDR3 loop spans 16 amino acids. Here the CDR3 DNA reads TGTGCCAGCAGCGTAGATGGACTAGCGGCCTACAATGAGCAGTTCTTC. Amino acids: CASSVDGLAAYNEQFF. The entire variable domain, with the rest obtained from reference TRBV9 and TRBJ2-1, is as follows: DSGVTQTPKHLITATGQRVTLRCSPRSGDLSVYWYQQSLDQGLQFLIQYYNGEERAKGNILERFSAQQFPDLHSELNLSSLELGDSALYFCASSVDGLAAYNEQFFGPGTRLTVL.

The chain recombines TRBV27 with TRBJ2-1, with 10 bases identical to TRBD2. Losses at the gene ends were 6 bases for V and 10 bases for J; bases not matched to a gene: 15. The germline CDR1 and CDR2 sequences are MNHEY and SMNVEV (reference sequence). The CDR3 loop spans 16 amino acids. CDR3 protein: CASRIRVGAGGQEQFF. DNA for the CDR3: TGTGCCAGCAGAATCCGGGTCGGAGCGGGAGGGCAAGAGCAGTTCTTC.

A few counts support this clone. This rearrangement joins TRBV19 to TRBJ1-5; 8 positions match TRBD1. Germline CDR1 reads LNHDA; CDR2 reads SQIVND (reference sequence). The CDR3 consists of 17 residues. V shed 7 bases and J 0 bases; nucleotides not matched to a gene: 11. CDR3 nucleotide sequence: TGTGCCAGTACTTCCGGCAGGGGGCTTAGTAGCAATCAGCCCCAGCATTTT. This sequence encodes CASTSGRGLSSNQPQHF.

The CDR3 loop reads CSVAGTSGSAEETQYF. The DNA for the CDR3 is TGCAGCGTGGCAGGGACTAGCGGGAGTGCGGAAGAGACCCAGTACTTC. This sequence joins TRBV29-1 and TRBJ2-5; 14 nucleotides line up with TRBD2. J lost 3 bases, V lost 6 bases, and 9 bases had no gene match. Per the germline V gene, CDR1 is SQVTM and CDR2 is ANQGSEA. The CDR3 is made up of 16 amino acids.

This chain joins TRBV19 and TRBJ2-3; 11 bases match TRBD2. Trimming cost V 1 base and J 2 bases; bases outside gene matches: 2. CDR1 LNHDA and CDR2 SQIVND come from the germline V gene (reference sequence). This CDR3 has 16 residues. CDR3 coding DNA: TGTGCCAGTAGTATAGGACTAGCGGGGTTCACAGATACGCAGTATTTT. Translated: CASSIGLAGFTDTQYF.

CDR3 sequence (DNA): TGTGCCAGCAGCTGGACGGCCAACATGAACACTGAAGCTTTCTTT. Protein: CASSWTANMNTEAFF. J is TRBJ1-1 and V is TRBV6-5, with D unclear. V lost 6 bases and J lost 0, with 14 bases in between. Looked up from germline, CDR1 is MNHEY and CDR2 is SVGAGI. The CDR3 has 15 residues.

The chain carries TRBV6-5 and TRBJ2-2; 7 nucleotides align to TRBD2. CDR3 size: 16 residues. V gave up 2 bases and J gave up 2 bases; unmatched junction bases: 5. CDR1 and CDR2 (germline): MNHEY, SVGAGI. CDR3 in DNA: TGTGCCAGCAGTTACGGAGCGGGGTTCAACACCGGGGAGCTGTTTTTT. Amino acids: CASSYGAGFNTGELFF.

This rearrangement joins TRBV30 to TRBJ1-1, with TRBD1 identical over 10 bases. The CDR3 contains 19 residues. CDR1 and CDR2 (germline): GTSNPN, SVGIG (reference sequence). V lost 0 bases and J lost 2; bases outside the gene matches: 15. As DNA, the CDR3 is TGTGCCTGGAGTGTACTCGGAGTTTGGAGGACAGGGGGTAACACTGAAGCTTTCTTT. Translating gives CAWSVLGVWRTGGNTEAFF.

The chain links TRBV6-5 to TRBJ2-1; D is perhaps TRBD2 (6 bases). V was cut by 6 bases and J by 9 bases, with 15 bases left in between. The CDR3 contains 13 residues. CDR1 is MNHEY and CDR2 is SVGAGI in the germline V gene. The CDR3 reads CASRYRRAGEQFF. The DNA of the CDR3 is TGTGCCAGCAGATACCGGAGGGCGGGTGAGCAGTTCTTC.

The chain uses TRBV7-6 and TRBJ2-1; D might be TRBD2 (5 bases). Looked up from germline, CDR1 is SGHVS and CDR2 is FNYEAQ. V dropped 1 base and J dropped 0 bases, with 7 bases sitting between them. The CDR3 runs to 15 residues. The CDR3 DNA is TGTGCCAGCAGCTTAGAAGGGAGCTCCTACAATGAGCAGTTCTTC. It codes for CASSLEGSSYNEQFF.

The rearrangement links TRBV4-3 to TRBJ2-1, with 7 bases identical to TRBD2. With 0 bases clipped from V and 4 bases from J, the junction kept 6 bases outside the gene matches. Germline lookup yields CDR1 LGHNA and CDR2 YSLEER. The CDR3 extends over 16 amino acids. The CDR3 protein is CASSQDRLAVYNEQFF. The CDR3 DNA reads as TGCGCCAGCAGCCAAGATAGGCTAGCGGTTTACAATGAGCAGTTCTTC.

The rearrangement links TRBV18 to TRBJ2-1; 7 positions agree with TRBD2. The CDR3 runs 15 residues. Germline lookup yields CDR1 KGHSH and CDR2 LQKENI. V lost 0 bases, J lost 3 bases, and 2 bases stayed unmatched. The CDR3 DNA is TGTGCCAGCTCACCACCCAGCGGGATCTACAATGAGCAGTTCTTC. Translation gives CASSPPSGIYNEQFF.

This clone was seen only once. The chain couples TRBV7-2 to TRBJ1-1; D is ambiguous. CDR1 and CDR2 (germline): SGHTA, FQGNSA. V gave up 5 bases and J gave up 2 bases, with 12 bases separating them. The CDR3 contains 14 residues. The CDR3 nucleotides are TGTGCCAGCAGCAATCGTGTACTAAACACTGAAGCTTTCTTT. Translating gives CASSNRVLNTEAFF.

This clone was seen once. This sample also contains other DNA sequences that code for the same CDR3. V and J are TRBV30 and TRBJ2-1, with 8 nucleotides matching TRBD1. The CDR3 runs to 14 residues. V trimming: 2 bases; J trimming: 7 bases; junction bases outside the gene matches: 7. Germline loops: CDR1 GTSNPN, CDR2 SVGIG (reference sequence). CDR3 DNA sequence: TGTGCCTGGAGTAAAGGACAGGGTCGGAATGAGCAGTTCTTC. This sequence encodes CAWSKGQGRNEQFF.

The chain combines TRBV5-1 with TRBJ2-5; D may be TRBD1 or TRBD2 (5 bases each). Trimming cost V 0 bases and J 1 base, with 13 bases left between them. This CDR3 has 16 amino acids. CDR1 is SGHRS, CDR2 YFSETQ, per germline. CDR3 nucleotide sequence: TGCGCCAGCAGCTTGGGTTCAGGGACCATCCAAGAGACCCAGTACTTC. Its protein product is CASSLGSGTIQETQYF.

The CDR3 reads CASSLSWASGNTIYF. The CDR3 DNA is TGTGCCAGCAGCTTATCCTGGGCCTCTGGAAACACCATATATTTT. This chain joins TRBV11-2 and TRBJ1-3; no firm D call. V lost 2 bases to trimming and J lost 0 bases, with 8 bases between them. The V gene's germline CDR1 is SGHAT and CDR2 FQNNGV. The CDR3 length is 15 residues.

CDR3 sequence reads: CASSETGIASADTQYF. Here the CDR3 DNA reads TGTGCCAGCAGCGAAACAGGGATCGCTAGCGCAGATACGCAGTATTTT. The chain links TRBV5-8 to TRBJ2-3; D may correspond to TRBD1 or TRBD2 (6 bases each). The CDR3 sequence is 16 residues long. V gave up 4 bases and J gave up 4 bases, with 19 bases separating them. In germline, CDR1 is SGHTS, CDR2 YDEGEE.

This clone has only a few counts. The chain uses TRBV14 and TRBJ1-1; D is unresolved. The CDR3 covers 12 residues. Germline-derived CDR1 and CDR2 are SGHDN and FVKESK. The V end was cut by 3 bases, the J end by 11 bases, with 13 bases between. The CDR3 here is CASSHARAQAFF. CDR3 in DNA: TGTGCCAGCAGCCATGCACGGGCGCAGGCTTTCTTT. Drawing the rest from reference TRBV14 and TRBJ1-1, the complete variable domain is EAGVTQFPSHSVIEKGQTVTLRCDPISGHDNLYWYRRVMGKEIKFLLHFVKESKQDESGMPNNRFLAERTGGTYSTLKVQPAELEDSGVYFCASSHARAQAFFGQGTRLTVV.

The gene calls are TRBV2 and TRBJ1-5; 7 nucleotides line up with TRBD1. CDR3 length: 14 amino acids. V shed 9 bases and J 2 bases; nucleotides not matched to a gene: 7. From germline, CDR1 is SNHLY and CDR2 FYNNEI. CDR3 protein: CASRDRDGNQPQHF. In nucleotides, the CDR3 is TGTGCCAGTCGCGACAGGGATGGCAATCAGCCCCAGCATTTT. The whole variable domain, remainder taken from reference TRBV2 and TRBJ1-5, is EPEVTQTPSHQVTQMGQEVILRCVPISNHLYFYWYRQILGQKVEFLVSFYNNEISEKSEIFDDQFSVERPDGSNFTLKIRSTKLEDSAMYFCASRDRDGNQPQHFGDGTRLSIL.

This clone has a single count. The V and J genes are TRBV4-1 and TRBJ2-1; the D call may be TRBD1 or TRBD2 (5 bases each). V was trimmed by 0 bases and J by 2 bases, leaving 14 bases between them. Looked up from germline, CDR1 is MGHRA and CDR2 is YSYEKL. The CDR3 has 17 amino acids. Here the CDR3 reads CASSQESEGSAYNEQFF. As DNA, the CDR3 is TGCGCCAGCAGCCAAGAGTCCGAGGGGAGCGCCTACAATGAGCAGTTCTTC.

This clone was seen a handful of times. This rearrangement joins TRBV10-3 to TRBJ1-5, with 7 bases matching TRBD1. CDR1 ENHRY and CDR2 SYGVKD come from the germline V gene. Germline trimming cut 11 bases from V and 7 bases from J; bases unmatched to any gene: 17. This CDR3 has 15 amino acids. Written as DNA, the CDR3 is TGTGCCGTTCCCGGCGACGAGGGGGCCGAGCAGCCCCAGCATTTT. This codes for CAVPGDEGAEQPQHF.

J is TRBJ1-2 and V is TRBV6-6, with D tentatively TRBD1 (5 bases). Trimming left V 7 bases short and J 2 bases short, with 17 bases between. Per germline, CDR1 MNHNY and CDR2 SVGAGI (reference sequence). CDR3 size: 15 residues. The CDR3 sequence is CASTNHRGENYGYTF. The CDR3 nucleotides are TGTGCCAGCACTAACCATAGAGGGGAGAACTATGGCTACACCTTC.

This chain uses TRBV14 with TRBJ1-1, with D possibly being TRBD1 (5 bases). Germline V gene data show CDR1 as SGHDN and CDR2 as FVKESK. This CDR3 has 14 residues. With 0 bases removed from V and 1 base from J, the gap between germline ends came to 6 bases. CDR3 nucleotides: TGTGCCAGCAGCCAAGATGGACAGAACACTGAAGCTTTCTTT. Translating gives CASSQDGQNTEAFF.